This TCR beta chain stems from a study of identical twins (dated by TCRdb to about 2016). Context from the whole study: To test whether fetal clonotypes persist, the study used deep sequencing on TCR alpha and beta repertoires from monozygotic twins, unrelated adults of various ages, and cord blood. Replicate twin experiments were performed at different times using different library preparation protocols to rule out contamination. The paper's findings and limits, for the study overall: A weaker excess of twin sharing was found in beta out-of-frame sequences because the signal-to-noise ratio was lowered by fewer shared sequences. Out-of-frame TCR alpha sequences shared between twins showed an excess of low generation-probability sequences compared with coincidental sharing between unrelated individuals. Zero-insertion analyses could be partly confounded by invariant T cells such as MAIT and iNKT, although diverse VJ usage argued against such confounding for most clonotypes. Conclusions relied on cross-sectional statistical analysis, since the same donors could not be followed over many years. Recombination models systematically underestimated out-of-frame TCR alpha sharing in monozygotic twins but agreed with sharing between unrelated individuals. Fewer insertions were carried by abundant cord blood beta clonotypes, a similar but weaker trend appeared in young adult naive repertoires, and no such trend appeared in memory repertoires.

The protocol used for the library was 5' RACE. TCRdb names Illumina HiSeq 2000 as the instrument used. A universal primer binding site was introduced by template switching, and a unique molecular identifier was present in the final cDNA, enabling accurate counting of TCR cDNA molecules. Specific primers in the conserved constant-segment region were used to synthesize first-strand cDNA for TCR alpha and beta chains. Each cDNA library was double barcoded, with a SMART-Mk sample barcode plus Illumina barcodes, to control for contamination. TruSeq adapter sequences and Illumina sample barcodes were added in two successive PCR steps. Sequencing of the TCR alpha and beta cDNA libraries was done on the Illumina HiSeq platform using custom primers. Concerning the study's data processing: MiGEC was used to process raw reads and extract unique molecular identifiers, and MiXCR was used to find CDR3 positions. Recombination models were inferred per individual with the repgenHMM and IGoR tools using an EM algorithm. Shared clonotype analysis was performed with the tcR package in R, normalizing sharing by the product of cloneset sizes. To study raw recombination free of thymic and clonal selection effects, out-of-frame nonproductive sequences were analyzed. The public reads were run again by TCRdb, first through fastp at Q25 and then through MiXCR, and only productive beta chains were kept. Entries are consolidated by CDR3 protein sequence, retaining the most common genes and DNA. V and J calls and clone size were set by TCRdb, not the authors. This sample is represented by around 300,000 distinct CDR3 sequences; about 8% of them were singletons. The top ten clones comprise over 2% of the sample.

Every donor in the study was a healthy Caucasian. The twin cohort consisted of three pairs of female monozygotic twins, all aged roughly 18 to 30 years. Using Miltenyi CD45RO+ enrichment and human naive T-cell isolation kits, memory (CD45RO+) and naive T cells were isolated from PBMC. This clonotype was seen more than once but under ten times. Its cognate antigen has yet to be identified. Per-base quality was not reported, and no clone a single base away is much larger than it. These records were also assigned to another study, of yellow fever vaccine responses in identical twins. The other study reports the following: According to the authors, in identical twins the way T cells responded to vaccination appeared partly convergent and partly personalized. In identical twins, the study followed T cell clones that responded to the vaccine with precision.

The receptor comes from a woman aged 18 to 35 in good health. The sample taken for sequencing was memory (CD45RO+) T cells sorted from blood. According to the study, the label for this sample's cell subset or site signals: CD45RO+ enriched T cells.

The sequenced DNA: TGTGCCAGCAGTGTATTGGCTAGCGGGGCCTACGAGCAGTACTTC. This gives the protein CASSVLASGAYEQYF. This chain is built from TRBV28 and TRBJ2-7; 9 bases in between match TRBD2. V lost 5 bases and J lost 2 bases, and the count of bases not matched to a germline gene is 7. Reading the germline V gene gives CDR1 MDHEN and CDR2 SYDVKM. The CDR3 covers 15 residues, taking in both the cysteine and the phenylalanine. The CDR3 DNA has 45 bases and is translated from base 1.